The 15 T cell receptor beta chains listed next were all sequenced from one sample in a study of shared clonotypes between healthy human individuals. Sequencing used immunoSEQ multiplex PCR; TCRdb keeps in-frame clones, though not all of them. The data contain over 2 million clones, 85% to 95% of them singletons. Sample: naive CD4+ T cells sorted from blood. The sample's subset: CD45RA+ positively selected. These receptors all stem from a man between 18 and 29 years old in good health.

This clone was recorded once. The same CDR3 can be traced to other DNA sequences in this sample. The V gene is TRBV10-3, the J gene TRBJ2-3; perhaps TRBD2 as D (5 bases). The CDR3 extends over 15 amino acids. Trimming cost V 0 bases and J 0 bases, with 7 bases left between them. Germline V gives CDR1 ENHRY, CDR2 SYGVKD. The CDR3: CAISESLASTDTQYF. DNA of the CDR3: TGTGCCATCAGTGAGTCTTTAGCGAGCACAGATACGCAGTATTTT.

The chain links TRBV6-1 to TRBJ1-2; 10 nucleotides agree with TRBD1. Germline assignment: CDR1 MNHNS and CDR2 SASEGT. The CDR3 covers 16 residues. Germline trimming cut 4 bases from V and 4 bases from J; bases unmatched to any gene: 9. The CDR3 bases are TGTGCCAGCAGTGCTTCCCCGGGACAGGGGCTCTATGGCTACACCTTC. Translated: CASSASPGQGLYGYTF.

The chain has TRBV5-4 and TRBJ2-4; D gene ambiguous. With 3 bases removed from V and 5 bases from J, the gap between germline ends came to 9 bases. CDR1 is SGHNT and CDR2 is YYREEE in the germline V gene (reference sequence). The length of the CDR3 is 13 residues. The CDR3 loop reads CASSSTAQNIQYF. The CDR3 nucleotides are TGTGCCAGCAGCTCCACCGCCCAAAACATTCAGTACTTC.

This CDR3 reads CASRITSGKAQETQYF. Written as DNA, the CDR3 is TGTGCCAGCAGGATCACTAGCGGGAAGGCCCAGGAGACCCAGTACTTC. The chain combines TRBV5-4 with TRBJ2-5, with 10 nucleotides matching TRBD2. V was pared by 5 bases and J by 5 bases, with 12 bases of the junction left unmatched. The CDR3 has 16 residues. Germline CDR1 SGHNT, CDR2 YYREEE (reference sequence).

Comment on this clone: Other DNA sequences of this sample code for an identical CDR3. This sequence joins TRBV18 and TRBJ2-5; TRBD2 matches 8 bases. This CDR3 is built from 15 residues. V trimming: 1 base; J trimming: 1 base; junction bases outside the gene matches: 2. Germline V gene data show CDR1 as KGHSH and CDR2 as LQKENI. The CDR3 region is CASSPLGGAQETQYF. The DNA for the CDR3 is TGTGCCAGCTCACCACTCGGGGGGGCCCAAGAGACCCAGTACTTC. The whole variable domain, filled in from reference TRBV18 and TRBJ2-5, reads NAGVMQNPRHLVRRRGQEARLRCSPMKGHSHVYWYRQLPEEGLKFMVYLQKENIIDESGMPKERFSAEFPKEGPSILRIQQVVRGDSAAYFCASSPLGGAQETQYFGPGTRLLVL.

In DNA, the CDR3 is TGTGCCAGCAGTGCAATGGACGCACGCTCCTACAATGAGCAGTTCTTC. Encoded protein: CASSAMDARSYNEQFF. The chain joins TRBV28 to TRBJ2-1; D is undetermined. Germline values: CDR1 MDHEN, CDR2 SYDVKM. The ends were cut back, 5 bases at V and 0 bases at J, with 14 bases in the middle. The CDR3 sequence is 16 residues long.

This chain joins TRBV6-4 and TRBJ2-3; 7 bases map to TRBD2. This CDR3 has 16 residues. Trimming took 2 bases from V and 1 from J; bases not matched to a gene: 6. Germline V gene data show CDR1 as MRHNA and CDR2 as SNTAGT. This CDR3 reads CASSDQAGVGTDTQYF. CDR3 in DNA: TGTGCCAGCAGTGACCAGGCGGGAGTTGGCACAGATACGCAGTATTTT.

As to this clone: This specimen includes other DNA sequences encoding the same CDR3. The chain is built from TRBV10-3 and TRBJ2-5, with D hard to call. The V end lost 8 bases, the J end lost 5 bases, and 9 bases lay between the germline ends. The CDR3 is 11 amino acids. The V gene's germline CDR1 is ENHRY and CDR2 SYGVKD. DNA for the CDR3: TGTGCCATCGGTCAAGGGGAGACCCAGTACTTC. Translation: CAIGQGETQYF.

CDR3 sequence: CASSAAGGPETQYF. The CDR3 DNA follows: TGCGCCAGCAGCGCAGCGGGAGGGCCAGAGACCCAGTACTTC. This sequence joins TRBV5-1 and TRBJ2-5; 10 nucleotides agree with TRBD2. Germline V gene lookup returns CDR1 SGHRS and CDR2 YFSETQ. The ends lost 4 bases at V and 4 bases at J; junction bases unmatched: 4. The CDR3 runs 14 residues.

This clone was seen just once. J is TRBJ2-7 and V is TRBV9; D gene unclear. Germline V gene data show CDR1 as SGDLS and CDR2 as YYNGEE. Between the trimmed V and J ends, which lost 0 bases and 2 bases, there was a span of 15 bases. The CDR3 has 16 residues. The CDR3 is CASSVGETPGPYEQYF. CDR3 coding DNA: TGTGCCAGCAGCGTAGGTGAGACACCCGGCCCCTACGAGCAGTACTTC.

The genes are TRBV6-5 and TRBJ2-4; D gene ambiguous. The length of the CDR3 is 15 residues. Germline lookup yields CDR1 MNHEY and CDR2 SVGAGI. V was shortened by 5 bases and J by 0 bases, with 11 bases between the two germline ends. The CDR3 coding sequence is TGTGCCAGCAGTCTCGATAGGTTAGCCAAAAACATTCAGTACTTC. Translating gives CASSLDRLAKNIQYF.

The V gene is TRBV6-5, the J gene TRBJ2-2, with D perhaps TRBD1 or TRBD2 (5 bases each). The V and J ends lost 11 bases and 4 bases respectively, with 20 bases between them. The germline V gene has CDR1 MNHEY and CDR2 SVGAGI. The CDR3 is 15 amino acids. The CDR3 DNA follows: TGTGCCGTGTGTACCGGGACGGCGGGCACCGGGGAGCTGTTTTTT. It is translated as CAVCTGTAGTGELFF.

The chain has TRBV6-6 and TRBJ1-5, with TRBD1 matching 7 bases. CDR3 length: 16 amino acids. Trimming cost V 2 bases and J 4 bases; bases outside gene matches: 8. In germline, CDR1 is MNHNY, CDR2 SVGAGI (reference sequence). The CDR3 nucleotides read TGTGCCAGCAGTTACCGGACAGGAAGGGGGAATCAGCCCCAGCATTTT. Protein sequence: CASSYRTGRGNQPQHF.

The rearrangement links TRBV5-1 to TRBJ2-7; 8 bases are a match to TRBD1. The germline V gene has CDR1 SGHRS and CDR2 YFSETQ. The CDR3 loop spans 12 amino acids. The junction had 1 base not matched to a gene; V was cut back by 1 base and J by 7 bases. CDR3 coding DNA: TGCGCCAGCAGCTTGCAGGGGGCGGAGCAGTACTTC. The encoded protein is CASSLQGAEQYF.

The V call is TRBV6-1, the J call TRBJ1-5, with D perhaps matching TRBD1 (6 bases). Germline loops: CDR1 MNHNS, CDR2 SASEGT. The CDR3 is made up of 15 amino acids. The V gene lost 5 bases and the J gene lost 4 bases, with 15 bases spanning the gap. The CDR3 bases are TGTGCCAGCAGTCCCGGGGGCAGGGTTAATCAGCCCCAGCATTTT. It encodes CASSPGGRVNQPQHF.